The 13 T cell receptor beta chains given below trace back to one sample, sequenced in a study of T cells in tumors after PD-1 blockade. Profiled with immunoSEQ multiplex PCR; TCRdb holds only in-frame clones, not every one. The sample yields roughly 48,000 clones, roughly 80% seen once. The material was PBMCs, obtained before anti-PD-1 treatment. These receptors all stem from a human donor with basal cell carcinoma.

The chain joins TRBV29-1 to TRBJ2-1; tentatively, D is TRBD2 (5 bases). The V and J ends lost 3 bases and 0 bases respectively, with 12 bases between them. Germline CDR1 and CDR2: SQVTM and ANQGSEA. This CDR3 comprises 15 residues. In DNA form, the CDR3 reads TGCAGCGTTGAGGGAGTGGGGAGCTCCTACAATGAGCAGTTCTTC. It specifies CSVEGVGSSYNEQFF.

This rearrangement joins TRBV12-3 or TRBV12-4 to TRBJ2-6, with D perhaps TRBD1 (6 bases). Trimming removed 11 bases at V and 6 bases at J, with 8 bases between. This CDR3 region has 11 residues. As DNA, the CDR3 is TGTGCCGGGGGACAGGCCAACGTCCTGACTTTC. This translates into CAGGQANVLTF.

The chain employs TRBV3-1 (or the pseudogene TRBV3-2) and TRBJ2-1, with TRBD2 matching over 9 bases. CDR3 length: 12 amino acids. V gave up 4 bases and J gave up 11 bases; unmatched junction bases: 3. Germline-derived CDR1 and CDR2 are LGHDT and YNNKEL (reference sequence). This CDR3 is CASSLLAGKQFF. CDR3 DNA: TGTGCCAGCAGCCTCCTAGCGGGGAAGCAGTTCTTC.

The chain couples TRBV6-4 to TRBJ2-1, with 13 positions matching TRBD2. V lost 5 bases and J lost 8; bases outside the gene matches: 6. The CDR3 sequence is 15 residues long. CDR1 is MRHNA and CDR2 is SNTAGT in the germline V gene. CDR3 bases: TGTGCCAGCAGTCCACTAGCGGGGGGGCCCGATGAGCAGTTCTTC. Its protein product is CASSPLAGGPDEQFF.

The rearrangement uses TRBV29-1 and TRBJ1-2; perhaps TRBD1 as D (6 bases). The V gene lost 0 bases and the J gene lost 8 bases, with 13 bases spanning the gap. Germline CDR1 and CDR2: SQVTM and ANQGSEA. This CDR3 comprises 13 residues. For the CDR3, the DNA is TGCAGCGTTGAAGAGGCAGGGGCTTGGGGCTACACCTTC. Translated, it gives CSVEEAGAWGYTF.

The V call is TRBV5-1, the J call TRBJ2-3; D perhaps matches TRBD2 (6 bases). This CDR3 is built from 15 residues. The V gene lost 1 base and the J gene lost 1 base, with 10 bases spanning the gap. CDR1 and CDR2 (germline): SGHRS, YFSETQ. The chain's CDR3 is CASSLMGGRTDTQYF. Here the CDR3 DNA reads TGCGCCAGCAGCTTGATGGGGGGACGCACAGATACGCAGTATTTT.

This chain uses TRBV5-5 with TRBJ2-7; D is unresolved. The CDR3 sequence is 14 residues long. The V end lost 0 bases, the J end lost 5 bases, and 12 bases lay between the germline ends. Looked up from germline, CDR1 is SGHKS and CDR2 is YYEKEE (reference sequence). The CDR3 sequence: CASSLADLEHEQYF. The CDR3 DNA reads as TGTGCCAGCAGCTTGGCGGATTTGGAACACGAGCAGTACTTC.

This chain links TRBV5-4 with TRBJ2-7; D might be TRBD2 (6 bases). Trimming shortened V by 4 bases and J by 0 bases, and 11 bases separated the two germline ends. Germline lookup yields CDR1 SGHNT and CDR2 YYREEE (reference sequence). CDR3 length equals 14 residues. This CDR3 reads CASSRGTVSYEQYF. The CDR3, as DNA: TGTGCCAGCAGCCGCGGGACTGTCTCCTACGAGCAGTACTTC.

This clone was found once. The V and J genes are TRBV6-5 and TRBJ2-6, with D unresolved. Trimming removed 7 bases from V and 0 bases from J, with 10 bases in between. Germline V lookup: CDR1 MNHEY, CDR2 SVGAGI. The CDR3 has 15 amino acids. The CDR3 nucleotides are TGTGCCAGCACCCCCCTGGGCTCTGGGGCCAACGTCCTGACTTTC. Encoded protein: CASTPLGSGANVLTF.

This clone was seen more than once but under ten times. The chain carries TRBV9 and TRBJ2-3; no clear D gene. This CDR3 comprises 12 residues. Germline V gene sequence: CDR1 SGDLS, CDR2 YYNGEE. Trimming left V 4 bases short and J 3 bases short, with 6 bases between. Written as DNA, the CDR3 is TGTGCCAGCAGCCTCATGACAGATACGCAGTATTTT. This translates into CASSLMTDTQYF.

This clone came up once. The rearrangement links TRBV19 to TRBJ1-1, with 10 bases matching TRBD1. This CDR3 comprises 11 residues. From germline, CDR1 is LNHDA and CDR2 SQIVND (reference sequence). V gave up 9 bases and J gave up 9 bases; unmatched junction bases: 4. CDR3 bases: TGTGCCAGCACGACAGGGGGCAAAGCTTTCTTT. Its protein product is CASTTGGKAFF. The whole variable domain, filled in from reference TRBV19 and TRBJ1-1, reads DGGITQSPKYLFRKEGQNVTLSCEQNLNHDAMYWYRQDPGQGLRLIYYSQIVNDFQKGDIAEGYSVSREKKESFPLTVTSAQKNPTAFYLCASTTGGKAFFGQGTRLTVV.

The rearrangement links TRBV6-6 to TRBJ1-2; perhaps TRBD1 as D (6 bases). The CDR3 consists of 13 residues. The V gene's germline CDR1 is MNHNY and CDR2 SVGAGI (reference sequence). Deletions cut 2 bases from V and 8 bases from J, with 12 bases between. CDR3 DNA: TGTGCCAGCAGTTACACGGGGGCAGGAGGCTACACCTTC. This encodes CASSYTGAGGYTF.

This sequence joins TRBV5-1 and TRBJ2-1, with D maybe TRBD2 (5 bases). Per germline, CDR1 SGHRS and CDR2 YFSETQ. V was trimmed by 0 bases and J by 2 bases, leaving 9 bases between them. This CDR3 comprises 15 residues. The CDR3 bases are TGCGCCAGCAGCTTGGATGGACTGACCTACAATGAGCAGTTCTTC. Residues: CASSLDGLTYNEQFF.